The 27 T cell receptor beta chains presented below share a single source sample, sequenced in a study of CD8 T cell repertoires and HIV-1 epitope variants (dated by TCRdb to 2020 to 2021). Receptor amplification or capture employed the immunoSEQ multiplex PCR assay. TCRdb stores this immuneACCESS table with in-frame sequences only. Part of the clones is absent; in the studies checked, under half of the shortfall reflects unresolved V genes, and no reason is known for the rest. For this sample the table gives under 100,000 clones, of which 60% to 80% were detected only once. The ten biggest clones cover 25% to 30% of the sample. Sequenced sample: uncultured baseline CD8+ T cells from peripheral blood mononuclear cells (PBMCs). Receptors were obtained from a male donor with HIV.

The chain combines TRBV28 with TRBJ2-3, with D perhaps matching TRBD1 (6 bases). The CDR3 extends over 13 amino acids. V dropped 5 bases and J dropped 2 bases, with 8 bases sitting between them. CDR1 is MDHEN and CDR2 is SYDVKM in the germline V gene. The CDR3 DNA follows: TGTGCCAGCAGTGAGGGACACACAGATACGCAGTATTTT. Encoded protein: CASSEGHTDTQYF. The full variable domain, rest sourced from reference TRBV28 and TRBJ2-3, is DVKVTQSSRYLVKRTGEKVFLECVQDMDHENMFWYRQDPGLGLRLIYFSYDVKMKEKGDIPEGYSVSREKKERFSLILESASTNQTSMYLCASSEGHTDTQYFGPGTRLTVL.

The chain employs TRBV5-1 and TRBJ1-2; 7 nucleotides match TRBD1. The CDR3 extends over 13 amino acids. V trimming: 4 bases; J trimming: 4 bases; junction bases outside the gene matches: 4. CDR1 and CDR2 from the germline V gene are SGHRS and YFSETQ. CDR3 loop: CASSGRTGYGYTF. In nucleotides, the CDR3 is TGCGCCAGCAGCGGAAGGACAGGCTATGGCTACACCTTC. Variable domain in full (rest from reference TRBV5-1 and TRBJ1-2): KAGVTQTPRYLIKTRGQQVTLSCSPISGHRSVSWYQQTPGQGLQFLFEYFSETQRNKGNFPGRFSGRQFSNSRSEMNVSTLELGDSALYLCASSGRTGYGYTFGSGTRLTVV.

V gene TRBV25-1 combines with J gene TRBJ2-1; 9 nucleotides agree with TRBD1. With 1 base clipped from V and 6 bases from J, the junction kept 7 bases outside the gene matches. Germline assignment: CDR1 MGHDK and CDR2 SYGVNS. The CDR3 length is 16 residues. The CDR3 loop reads CASSESRTGVRNEQFF. The CDR3 coding sequence is TGTGCCAGCAGTGAATCGAGGACAGGGGTCCGCAATGAGCAGTTCTTC.

The chain is built from TRBV9 and TRBJ2-3; D perhaps matches TRBD2 (6 bases). Trimming took 4 bases from V and 5 from J, leaving 11 bases between them. This CDR3 is 13 amino acids long. In germline, CDR1 is SGDLS, CDR2 YYNGEE. This CDR3 reads CASSYAGGDTQYF. The CDR3 coding sequence is TGTGCCAGCAGCTATGCCGGGGGAGATACGCAGTATTTT.

V is TRBV6-1 and J is TRBJ2-7; D not resolved. Per germline, CDR1 MNHNS and CDR2 SASEGT. V shed 5 bases and J shed 5 bases, with 7 bases lying between them. The CDR3 length is 11 residues. The chain's CDR3 is CASSTTDEQYF. CDR3 coding DNA: TGTGCCAGCAGTACTACGGACGAGCAGTACTTC.

V and J are TRBV2 and TRBJ1-5; D gene unclear. V was cut by 6 bases and J by 3 bases, with 9 bases left in between. CDR3 length: 13 residues. Germline CDR1 is SNHLY and CDR2 is FYNNEI. In nucleotides, the CDR3 is TGTGCCAGCAGGTCCGGACCCAATCAGCCCCAGCATTTT. Translation gives CASRSGPNQPQHF.

This clone occurred a few times. This rearrangement joins TRBV5-1 to TRBJ2-5; no clear D. Germline V lookup: CDR1 SGHRS, CDR2 YFSETQ. The CDR3 covers 12 residues. Trimming pared 7 bases from V and 4 bases from J, leaving 11 bases between. CDR3 DNA: TGCGCCAGCCTTGGCCCCACAGAGACCCAGTACTTC. It yields the protein CASLGPTETQYF.

The chain carries TRBV7-8 and TRBJ1-1; TRBD1 agrees at 7 bases. CDR3 length equals 16 residues. In germline, CDR1 is SGHVS, CDR2 FQNEAQ. Trimming removed 0 bases from V and 3 bases from J; junction bases left unmatched: 7. The CDR3 bases are TGTGCCAGCAGCTTAGCTAGGACAGGCCGCTACACTGAAGCTTTCTTT. It translates to CASSLARTGRYTEAFF.

This clone was observed once. This chain uses TRBV5-4 with TRBJ2-7; 9 bases are shared with TRBD1. CDR3 length equals 15 residues. V gave up 2 bases and J gave up 1 base; unmatched junction bases: 4. Looked up from germline, CDR1 is SGHNT and CDR2 is YYREEE (reference sequence). For the CDR3, the DNA is TGTGCCAGCAGCTTCCCCGGGACAGGGTCCTACGAGCAGTACTTC. It is translated as CASSFPGTGSYEQYF. Full variable domain (missing parts from reference TRBV5-4 and TRBJ2-7): ETGVTQSPTHLIKTRGQQVTLRCSSQSGHNTVSWYQQALGQGPQFIFQYYREEENGRGNFPPRFSGLQFPNYSSELNVNALELDDSALYLCASSFPGTGSYEQYFGPGTRLTVT.

The table lists this clone with a count of one. The chain links TRBV6-1 to TRBJ1-5; D possibly corresponds to TRBD1 (5 bases). Trimming took off 3 bases at V and 2 bases at J, with 11 bases between the two ends. Germline CDR1 reads MNHNS; CDR2 reads SASEGT. CDR3 length: 15 residues. Written as DNA, the CDR3 is TGTGCCAGCAGTGAGGGGGTTTCAGGCAATCAGCCCCAGCATTTT. It translates to CASSEGVSGNQPQHF.

CDR3 in DNA: TGTGCCAGCAGTTACTCGGCAGAAATCGGCAATCAGCCCCAGCATTTT. Translating it yields CASSYSAEIGNQPQHF. This chain joins TRBV6-5 and TRBJ1-5; D is uncertain. CDR1 and CDR2 (germline): MNHEY, SVGAGI. This CDR3 comprises 16 residues. V shed 0 bases and J shed 2 bases, with 11 bases lying between them.

The V and J genes are TRBV6-1 and TRBJ1-5, with D perhaps TRBD1 (5 bases). The CDR3 sequence is 15 residues long. Per the germline V gene, CDR1 is MNHNS and CDR2 is SASEGT. V shed 6 bases and J shed 3 bases, with 15 bases lying between them. The CDR3 spells CASSSPGGVNQPQHF. The DNA of the CDR3 is TGTGCCAGCAGCTCCCCGGGGGGAGTCAATCAGCCCCAGCATTTT.

In DNA form, the CDR3 reads TGTGCCAGCAGTGGGACAGGGCGTACCTACGAGCAGTACTTC. Translated, it gives CASSGTGRTYEQYF. V and J are TRBV6-5 and TRBJ2-7; 9 bases align to TRBD1. This CDR3 region has 14 residues. Germline values: CDR1 MNHEY, CDR2 SVGAGI. J was trimmed by 2 bases and V by 5 bases; bases with no gene match: 4.

The chain carries TRBV7-2 and TRBJ2-1; 7 bases match TRBD1. Looked up from germline, CDR1 is SGHTA and CDR2 is FQGNSA. The CDR3 spans 16 residues. Unmatched junction bases numbered 6, after V lost 4 bases and J lost 0 bases. The CDR3 DNA is TGTGCCAGCAGCTCCTCGACAGGGTACTCCTACAATGAGCAGTTCTTC. Protein: CASSSSTGYSYNEQFF.

The chain uses TRBV9 and TRBJ2-1, with TRBD1 identical over 8 bases. Trimming at V came to 1 base and at J to 9 bases, leaving 6 bases not matched to a gene. The CDR3 spans 14 residues. Germline CDR1 and CDR2: SGDLS and YYNGEE. The CDR3 region is CASSVRGQGFEQFF. CDR3 bases: TGTGCCAGCAGCGTACGAGGACAGGGTTTTGAGCAGTTCTTC. The whole variable domain, remainder taken from reference TRBV9 and TRBJ2-1, is DSGVTQTPKHLITATGQRVTLRCSPRSGDLSVYWYQQSLDQGLQFLIQYYNGEERAKGNILERFSAQQFPDLHSELNLSSLELGDSALYFCASSVRGQGFEQFFGPGTRLTVL.

The table lists this clone with a few counts. The chain links TRBV4-2 to TRBJ1-1; possible D gene TRBD1, 6 bases. V shed 4 bases and J shed 1 base, with 13 bases lying between them. This CDR3 region has 15 residues. The germline V gene has CDR1 LGHNA and CDR2 YNFKEQ. CDR3 DNA: TGTGCCAGCAGCCGCATGGACAGAACGAACACTGAAGCTTTCTTT. It is translated as CASSRMDRTNTEAFF.

The rearrangement uses TRBV28 and TRBJ2-7; D might be TRBD2 (6 bases). Germline V gene data show CDR1 as MDHEN and CDR2 as SYDVKM. The CDR3 is 16 residues long. The V end was cut by 4 bases, the J end by 3 bases, with 19 bases between. CDR3 nucleotides: TGTGCCAGCAGTTCCCACCCGGGAGTTCGGGGCTACGAGCAGTACTTC. It is translated as CASSSHPGVRGYEQYF.

This rearrangement joins TRBV5-1 to TRBJ1-5; TRBD1 matches 7 bases. The V gene end was trimmed by 2 bases and the J gene end by 4 bases; junction bases not matched to a gene: 6. The CDR3 is made up of 15 amino acids. CDR1 is SGHRS and CDR2 is YFSETQ in the germline V gene. The CDR3 reads CASSFRTGENQPQHF. CDR3 coding DNA: TGCGCCAGCAGCTTCCGGACAGGAGAAAATCAGCCCCAGCATTTT. The full variable domain, with the rest looked up from reference TRBV5-1 and TRBJ1-5, is KAGVTQTPRYLIKTRGQQVTLSCSPISGHRSVSWYQQTPGQGLQFLFEYFSETQRNKGNFPGRFSGRQFSNSRSEMNVSTLELGDSALYLCASSFRTGENQPQHFGDGTRLSIL.

CDR3 nucleotides: TGCAGCGTTAGACAGACCGGCGCTGAAGCTTTCTTT. It encodes CSVRQTGAEAFF. The chain carries TRBV29-1 and TRBJ1-1, with D possibly TRBD1 on 5 matching bases. Germline CDR1 reads SQVTM; CDR2 reads ANQGSEA. The V end was cut by 5 bases, the J end by 6 bases, with 13 bases between. This CDR3 spans 12 amino acids.

The V gene is TRBV7-9, the J gene TRBJ2-7; the match to TRBD1 covers 7 bases. CDR1 SEHNR and CDR2 FQNEAQ come from the germline V gene (reference sequence). V shed 10 bases, J shed 9 bases, and the junction held 27 bases outside the gene matches. This CDR3 contains 17 residues. The CDR3 is CATVTRDSPTYEFGQYF. The CDR3 DNA sequence: TGTGCCACCGTAACCCGGGACAGCCCCACCTACGAGTTCGGGCAGTACTTC.

This clone was observed a single time. The chain couples TRBV5-1 to TRBJ1-3; D might be TRBD1 (5 bases). V lost 2 bases, J lost 1 base, and 13 bases lay in between. Germline CDR1 SGHRS, CDR2 YFSETQ. The CDR3 runs 16 residues. CDR3 loop: CASSFSQGDSGNTIYF. The CDR3 DNA follows: TGCGCCAGCAGCTTCTCTCAGGGAGATTCTGGAAACACCATATATTTT.

The chain employs TRBV27 and TRBJ1-5; D not certain. Trimming took off 3 bases at V and 4 bases at J, with 13 bases between the two ends. The CDR3 is made up of 15 amino acids. Per the germline V gene, CDR1 is MNHEY and CDR2 is SMNVEV (reference sequence). The DNA of the CDR3 is TGTGCCAGCAGTTTTGCTTTTGGACGGAATCAGCCCCAGCATTTT. Translating it yields CASSFAFGRNQPQHF.

This sequence joins TRBV6-4 and TRBJ2-1; D is possibly TRBD1 (5 bases). The V gene's germline CDR1 is MRHNA and CDR2 SNTAGT. This CDR3 spans 13 amino acids. V was trimmed by 0 bases and J by 5 bases, leaving 5 bases between them. The CDR3 loop reads CASSDSDNNEQFF. The CDR3, as DNA: TGTGCCAGCAGTGACTCGGACAACAATGAGCAGTTCTTC.

V and J are TRBV5-1 and TRBJ1-6; the D is unclear. Trimming pared 0 bases from V and 13 bases from J, leaving 14 bases between. CDR3 length: 14 amino acids. CDR1 and CDR2 from the germline V gene are SGHRS and YFSETQ. The CDR3 coding sequence is TGCGCCAGCAGCTTGGAGGTCAGTTCCTCGCCCCTCCACTTT. It encodes CASSLEVSSSPLHF.

The rearrangement links TRBV2 to TRBJ1-2, with 7 bases fitting TRBD1. The CDR3 runs to 15 residues. The junction had 9 bases not matched to a gene; V was cut back by 4 bases and J by 4 bases. Per germline, CDR1 SNHLY and CDR2 FYNNEI. The CDR3 is CASSASTGNGYGYTF. Here the CDR3 DNA reads TGTGCCAGCAGTGCCTCGACAGGGAACGGCTATGGCTACACCTTC.

For the CDR3, the DNA is TGTGCCAGCAGCGGGACAGGGGCGAATGAGCAGTTCTTC. Its translation: CASSGTGANEQFF. The chain recombines TRBV28 with TRBJ2-1, with 10 bases matching TRBD1. CDR3 size: 13 residues. From germline, CDR1 is MDHEN and CDR2 SYDVKM. V was pared by 6 bases and J by 7 bases, with 3 bases of the junction left unmatched.

V is TRBV5-6 and J is TRBJ1-2; unclear D gene. This CDR3 contains 14 residues. The germline CDR1 and CDR2 sequences are SGHDT and YYEEEE. Deletions cut 0 bases from V and 2 bases from J, with 8 bases between. CDR3 nucleotides: TGTGCCAGCAGCTTGGTGCTTGAGAACTATGGCTACACCTTC. This codes for CASSLVLENYGYTF.